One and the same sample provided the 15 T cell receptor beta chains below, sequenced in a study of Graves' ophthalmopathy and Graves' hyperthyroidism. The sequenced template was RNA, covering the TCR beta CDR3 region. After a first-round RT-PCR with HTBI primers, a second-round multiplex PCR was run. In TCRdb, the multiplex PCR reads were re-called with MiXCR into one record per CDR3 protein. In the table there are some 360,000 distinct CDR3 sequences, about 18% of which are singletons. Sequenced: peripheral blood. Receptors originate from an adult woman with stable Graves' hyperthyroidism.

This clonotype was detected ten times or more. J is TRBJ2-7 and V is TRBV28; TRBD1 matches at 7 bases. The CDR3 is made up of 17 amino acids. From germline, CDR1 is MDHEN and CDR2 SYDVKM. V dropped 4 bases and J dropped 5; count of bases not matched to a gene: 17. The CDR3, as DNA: TGTGCCAGCAGTTCCCGGACAGGACCTTCCCTTAGGAACGAGCAGTACTTC. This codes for CASSSRTGPSLRNEQYF.

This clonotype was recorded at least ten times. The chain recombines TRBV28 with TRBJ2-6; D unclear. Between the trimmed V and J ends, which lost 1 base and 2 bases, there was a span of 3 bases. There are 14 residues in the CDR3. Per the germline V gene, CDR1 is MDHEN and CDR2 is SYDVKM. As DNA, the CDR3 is TGTGCCAGCAGTTTATCCCCTGGGGCCAACGTCCTGACTTTC. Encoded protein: CASSLSPGANVLTF.

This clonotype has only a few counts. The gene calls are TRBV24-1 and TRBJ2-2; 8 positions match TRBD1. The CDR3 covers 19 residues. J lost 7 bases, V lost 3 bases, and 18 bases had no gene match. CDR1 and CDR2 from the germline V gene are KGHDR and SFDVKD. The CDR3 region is CATSDLNGGTGGPDGELFF. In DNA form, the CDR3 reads TGTGCCACCAGTGATCTAAACGGGGGTACAGGGGGTCCCGACGGGGAGCTGTTTTTT.

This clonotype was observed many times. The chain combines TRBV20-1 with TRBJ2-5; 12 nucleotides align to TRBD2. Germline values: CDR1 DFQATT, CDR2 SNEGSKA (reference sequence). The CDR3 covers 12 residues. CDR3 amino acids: CSVLAGGETQYF. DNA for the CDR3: TGCAGCGTCCTAGCGGGGGGGGAGACCCAGTACTTC.

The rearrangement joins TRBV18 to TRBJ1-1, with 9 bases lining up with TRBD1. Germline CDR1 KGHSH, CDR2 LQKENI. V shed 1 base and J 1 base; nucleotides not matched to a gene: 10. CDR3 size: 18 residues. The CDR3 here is CASSPRTGGSVQNTEAFF. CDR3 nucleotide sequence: TGTGCCAGCTCACCACGAACAGGGGGCTCTGTGCAGAACACTGAAGCTTTCTTT.

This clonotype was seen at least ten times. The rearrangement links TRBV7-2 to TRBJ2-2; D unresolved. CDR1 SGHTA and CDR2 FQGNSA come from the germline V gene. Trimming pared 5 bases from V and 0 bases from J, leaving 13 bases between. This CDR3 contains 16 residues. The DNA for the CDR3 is TGTGCCAGCAGCCTAAATACACCCGCGAACACCGGGGAGCTGTTTTTT. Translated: CASSLNTPANTGELFF.

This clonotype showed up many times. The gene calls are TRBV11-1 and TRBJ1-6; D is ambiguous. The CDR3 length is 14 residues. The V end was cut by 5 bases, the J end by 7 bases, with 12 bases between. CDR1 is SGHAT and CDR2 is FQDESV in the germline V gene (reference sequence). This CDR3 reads CASSQLEANSPLHF. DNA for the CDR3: TGTGCCAGCAGCCAGTTGGAGGCGAATTCACCCCTCCACTTT.

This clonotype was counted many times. CDR3 sequence reads: CASSPRGQGNQPQHF. The CDR3 DNA is TGTGCCAGCAGTCCCAGGGGACAGGGGAATCAGCCCCAGCATTTT. This chain connects TRBV2 to TRBJ1-5, with 10 bases fitting TRBD1. The CDR3 spans 15 residues. Trimming cost V 5 bases and J 4 bases; bases outside gene matches: 5. The germline gives CDR1 SNHLY, CDR2 FYNNEI.

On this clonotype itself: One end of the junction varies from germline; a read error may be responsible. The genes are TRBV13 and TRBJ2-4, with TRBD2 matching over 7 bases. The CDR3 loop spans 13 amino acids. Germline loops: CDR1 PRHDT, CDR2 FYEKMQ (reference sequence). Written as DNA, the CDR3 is TGTGCCAGCAGCTCCTCTAGCGGTAACATTAAGTACTTC. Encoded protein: CASSSSSGNIKYF. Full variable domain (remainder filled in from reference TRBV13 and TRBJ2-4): AAGVIQSPRHLIKEKRETATLKCYPIPRHDTVYWYQQGPGQDPQFLISFYEKMQSDKGSIPDRFSAQQFSDYHSELNMSSLELGDSALYFCASSSSSGNIKYFGAGTRLSVL.

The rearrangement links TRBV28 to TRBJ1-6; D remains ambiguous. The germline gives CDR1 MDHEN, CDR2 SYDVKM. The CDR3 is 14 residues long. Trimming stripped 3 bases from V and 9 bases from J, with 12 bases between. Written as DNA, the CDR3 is TGTGCCAGCAGTTTCCCCGGGGATTTTTCACCCCTCCACTTT. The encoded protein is CASSFPGDFSPLHF.

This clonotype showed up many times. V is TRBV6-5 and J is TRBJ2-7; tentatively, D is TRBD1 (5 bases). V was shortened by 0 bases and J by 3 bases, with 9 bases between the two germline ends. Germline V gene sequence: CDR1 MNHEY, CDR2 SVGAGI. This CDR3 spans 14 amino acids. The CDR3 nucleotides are TGTGCCAGCAGTTACTCGCAGGGAAGCTACGAGCAGTACTTC. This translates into CASSYSQGSYEQYF.

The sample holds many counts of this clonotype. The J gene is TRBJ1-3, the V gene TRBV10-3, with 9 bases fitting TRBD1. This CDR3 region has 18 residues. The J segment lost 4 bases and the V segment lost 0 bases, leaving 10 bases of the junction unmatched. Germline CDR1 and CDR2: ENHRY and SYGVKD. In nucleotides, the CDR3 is TGTGCCATCAGTGAGTCGGAGGGACAGGGTATGTCCGGAAACACCATATATTTT. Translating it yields CAISESEGQGMSGNTIYF.

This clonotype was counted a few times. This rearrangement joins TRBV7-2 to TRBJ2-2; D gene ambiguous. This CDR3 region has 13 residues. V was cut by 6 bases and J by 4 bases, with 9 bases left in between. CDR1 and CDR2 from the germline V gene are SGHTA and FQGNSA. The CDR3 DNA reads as TGTGCCAGCAGGAGCCTTCCCACCGGGGAGCTGTTTTTT. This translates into CASRSLPTGELFF.

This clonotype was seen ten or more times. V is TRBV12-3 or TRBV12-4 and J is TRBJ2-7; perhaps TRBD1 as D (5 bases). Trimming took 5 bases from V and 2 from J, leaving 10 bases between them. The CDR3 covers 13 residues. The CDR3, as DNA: TGTGCCAGCAGTCCCATGGACACCTACGAGCAGTACTTC. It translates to CASSPMDTYEQYF.

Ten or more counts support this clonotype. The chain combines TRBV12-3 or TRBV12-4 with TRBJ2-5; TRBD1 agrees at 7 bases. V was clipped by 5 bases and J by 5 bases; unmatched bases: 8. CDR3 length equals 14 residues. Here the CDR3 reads CASSIYRGSETQYF. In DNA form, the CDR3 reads TGTGCCAGCAGTATTTACAGGGGAAGCGAGACCCAGTACTTC.